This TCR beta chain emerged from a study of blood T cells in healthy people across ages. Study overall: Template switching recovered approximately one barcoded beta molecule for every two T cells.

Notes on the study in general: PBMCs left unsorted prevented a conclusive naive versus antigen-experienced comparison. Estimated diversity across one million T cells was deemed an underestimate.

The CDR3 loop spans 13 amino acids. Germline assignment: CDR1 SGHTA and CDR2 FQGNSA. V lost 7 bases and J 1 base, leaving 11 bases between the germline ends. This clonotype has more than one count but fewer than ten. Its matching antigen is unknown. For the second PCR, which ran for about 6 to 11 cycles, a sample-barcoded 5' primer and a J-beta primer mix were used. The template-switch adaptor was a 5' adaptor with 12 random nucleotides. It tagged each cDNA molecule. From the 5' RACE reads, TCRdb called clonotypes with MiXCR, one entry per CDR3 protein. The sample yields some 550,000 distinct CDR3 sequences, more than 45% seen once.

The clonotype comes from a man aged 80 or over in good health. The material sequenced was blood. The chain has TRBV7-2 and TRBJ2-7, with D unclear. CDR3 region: CASTSMGSYEQYF. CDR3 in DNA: TGTGCCAGCACCTCAATGGGATCCTACGAGCAGTACTTC.